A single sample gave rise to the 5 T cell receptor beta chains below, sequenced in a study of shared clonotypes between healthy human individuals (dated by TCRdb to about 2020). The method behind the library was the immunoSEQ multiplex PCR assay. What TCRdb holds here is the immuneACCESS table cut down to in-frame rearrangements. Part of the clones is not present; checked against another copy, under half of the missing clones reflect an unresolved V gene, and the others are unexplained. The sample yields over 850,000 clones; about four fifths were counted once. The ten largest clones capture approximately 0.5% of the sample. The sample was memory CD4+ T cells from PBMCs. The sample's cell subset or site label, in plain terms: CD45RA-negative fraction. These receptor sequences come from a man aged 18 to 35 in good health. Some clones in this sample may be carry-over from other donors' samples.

The CDR3 spells CASSPRRDQPQHF. The CDR3 DNA reads TGTGCCAGCAGCCCCCGTCGGGATCAGCCCCAGCATTTT. The chain has TRBV28 and TRBJ1-5; D uncertain. Germline CDR1 MDHEN, CDR2 SYDVKM. CDR3 length: 13 amino acids. The germline V and J ends were trimmed by 6 bases and 5 bases, with 11 bases remaining between them.

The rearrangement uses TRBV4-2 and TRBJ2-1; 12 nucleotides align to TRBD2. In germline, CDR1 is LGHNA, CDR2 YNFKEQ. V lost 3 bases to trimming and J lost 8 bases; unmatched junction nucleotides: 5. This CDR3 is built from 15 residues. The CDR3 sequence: CASSQTSGRGYEQFF. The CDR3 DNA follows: TGTGCCAGCAGCCAGACTAGCGGGAGAGGCTATGAGCAGTTCTTC.

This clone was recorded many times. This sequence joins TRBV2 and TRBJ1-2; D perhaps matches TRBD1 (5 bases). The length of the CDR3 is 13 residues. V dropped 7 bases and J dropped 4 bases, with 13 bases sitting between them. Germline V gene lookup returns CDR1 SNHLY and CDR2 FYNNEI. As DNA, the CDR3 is TGTGCCAGCACTGGGGATGGGGGCTATGGCTACACCTTC. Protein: CASTGDGGYGYTF.

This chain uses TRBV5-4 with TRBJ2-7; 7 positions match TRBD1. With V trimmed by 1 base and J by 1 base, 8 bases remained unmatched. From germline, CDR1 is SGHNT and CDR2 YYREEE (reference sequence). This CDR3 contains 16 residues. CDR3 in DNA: TGTGCCAGCAGCTTGTGGGTGGGACAGCTTTCCTACGAGCAGTACTTC. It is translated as CASSLWVGQLSYEQYF.

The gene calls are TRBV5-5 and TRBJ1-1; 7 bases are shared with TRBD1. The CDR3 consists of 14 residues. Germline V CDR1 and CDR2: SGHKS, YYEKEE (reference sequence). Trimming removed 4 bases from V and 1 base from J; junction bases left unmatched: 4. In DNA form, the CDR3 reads TGTGCCAGCAGCATCCGACAGGGGAACACTGAAGCTTTCTTT. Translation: CASSIRQGNTEAFF.